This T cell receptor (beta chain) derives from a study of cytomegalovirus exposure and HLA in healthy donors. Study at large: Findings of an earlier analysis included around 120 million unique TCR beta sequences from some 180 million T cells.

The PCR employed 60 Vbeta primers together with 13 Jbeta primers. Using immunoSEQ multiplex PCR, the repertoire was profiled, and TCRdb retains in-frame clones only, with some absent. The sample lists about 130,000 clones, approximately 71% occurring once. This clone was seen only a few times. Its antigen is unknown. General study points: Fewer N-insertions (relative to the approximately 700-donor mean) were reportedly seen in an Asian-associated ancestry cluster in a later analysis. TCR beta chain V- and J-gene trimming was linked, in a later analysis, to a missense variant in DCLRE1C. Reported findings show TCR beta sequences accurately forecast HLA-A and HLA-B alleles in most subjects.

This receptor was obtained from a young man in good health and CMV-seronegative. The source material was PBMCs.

The DNA for the CDR3 is TGTGCCAGCAGCGGACAGGATCATCTGTACCAAGAGACCCAGTACTTC. Amino acid sequence: CASSGQDHLYQETQYF. The genes are TRBV2 and TRBJ2-5; 7 bases agree with TRBD1. The V gene end was trimmed by 6 bases and the J gene end by 0 bases; junction bases not matched to a gene: 10. This CDR3 has 16 amino acids. From germline, CDR1 is SNHLY and CDR2 FYNNEI.